This T cell receptor beta chain originates from a study of TIL therapy for anti-PD-1-resistant metastatic lung cancer. Study summary: Median patient age was nearly 55, ranging roughly 38-75 years.

This was the immunoSEQ v3 assay. Libraries were sequenced to roughly 2 million read pairs (survey) or roughly 4.5-6 million (deep). The protocol was immunoSEQ multiplex PCR, while the TCRdb copy is restricted to in-frame clones and leaves out a portion. There are roughly 54,000 clones in the sample; roughly 84% occur only once, and just over 2.5% lies in the top ten. The time point is: pre-treatment sample, taken before nivolumab and TIL therapy. Stage 4 NSCLC adults joined between 2017 and January 2020. Germline CDR1 LNHDA, CDR2 SQIVND (reference sequence). V dropped 9 bases and J dropped 4 bases, with 12 bases sitting between them. This CDR3 region has 13 residues.

The TCR sequence derives from a person aged 25-85 years with non-small cell lung cancer. The sample consisted of blood, taken at baseline. The V call is TRBV19, the J call TRBJ1-4; D unresolved. The CDR3 coding sequence is TGTGCCAGCTCCCTCGTGGTTAATGAAAAACTGTTTTTT. Translation gives CASSLVVNEKLFF.